This TCR beta chain was found in a study of blood T cells in healthy people across ages. On the study more broadly: With template switching, about one barcoded beta molecule was captured per two T cells.

Through a sample-barcoded 5' primer and a J-beta primer mix, a second PCR was run for roughly 6 to 12 cycles. Researchers report that each sample yielded at least 2.5 million CDR3-containing paired-end reads. One entry per CDR3 protein, called by TCRdb with MiXCR from the 5' RACE reads. Seen here are 700,000 to 1,000,000 distinct CDR3 sequences, around 45% observed once, and the top ten hold about a fifth. Whenever a sample was processed, at least 6.5 million PBMCs were isolated. This clonotype was detected only a few times. Germline V lookup: CDR1 SGHAT, CDR2 FQDESV (reference sequence). Trimming took off 9 bases at V and 0 bases at J, with 6 bases between the two ends. The CDR3 totals 13 residues.

The sequence derives from a man in his 60s in good health. The sequencing input was blood. This chain uses TRBV11-1 with TRBJ2-6; D ambiguous. As DNA, the CDR3 is TGTGCCAGTAAAATCTCTGGGGCCAACGTCCTGACTTTC. Translated, it gives CASKISGANVLTF.